Listed below are T cell receptor beta chains from one sample, sequenced in a study of blood T cells in healthy people across ages. TCRdb reanalysed the 5' RACE reads using MiXCR and keeps one entry per CDR3 protein. This table holds about 1,000,000 distinct CDR3 sequences, 40% to 55% found once. The sequenced sample was blood. These receptors all come from a woman in her sixties or seventies in good health. CDR3s include the opening cysteine and the closing phenylalanine or tryptophan. D genes are given only for firm matches. Some rows have no size entry. The others give once, few or many, or a class for an expanded clone.

clone_size j_call d_call v_call cdr3_aa cdr3_nt
- TRBJ2-1 - TRBV29-1 CSVEGPPSYNEQFF TGCAGCGTTGAGGGTCCCCCGTCCTACAATGAGCAGTTCTTC
few TRBJ2-6 - TRBV20-1 CSAYGGSGANVLTF TGCAGTGCTTACGGGGGCTCTGGGGCCAACGTCCTGACTTTC
- TRBJ2-1 - TRBV20-1 CSAPNQRLEYNEQFF TGCAGTGCCCCGAATCAGCGTTTGGAGTACAATGAGCAGTTCTTC
few TRBJ2-1 TRBD2 TRBV30 CAWSVFLAGHNEQFF TGTGCCTGGAGTGTATTTCTAGCGGGCCACAATGAGCAGTTCTTC
few TRBJ2-7 - TRBV28 CASSDLDTGRDYEQYF TGTGCCAGCAGTGACTTGGACACGGGTAGGGACTACGAGCAGTACTTC
once TRBJ1-5 - TRBV27 CASSWGRDRPQHF TGTGCCAGCAGTTGGGGGCGCGATCGGCCCCAGCATTTT
- TRBJ1-5 - TRBV2 CASSLDVNSNQPQHF TGTGCCAGCAGTTTGGACGTGAATAGCAATCAGCCCCAGCATTTT
- TRBJ1-2 - TRBV7-9 CASSPHLGYYGYTF TGTGCCAGCAGCCCACACCTCGGGTACTATGGCTACACCTTC
few TRBJ2-7 - TRBV3-1 CASSQTPLGEQYF TGTGCCAGCAGCCAAACCCCCCTTGGCGAGCAGTACTTC
- TRBJ2-5 TRBD2 TRBV29-1 CGVLAGAHAQYF TGCGGCGTCCTAGCGGGAGCCCACGCGCAGTACTTC
- TRBJ2-7 - TRBV12-3/TRBV12-4 CASSFVRFQNEQYF TGTGCCAGCAGTTTTGTCCGATTTCAGAACGAGCAGTACTTC
- TRBJ1-1 - TRBV20-1 CSAKPGRADTEAFF TGCAGTGCCAAACCGGGGAGGGCCGATACTGAAGCTTTCTTT
few TRBJ2-3 - TRBV29-1 CSVVSGRSTDTQYF TGCAGCGTTGTCAGTGGCAGGAGCACAGATACGCAGTATTTT
once TRBJ1-6 - TRBV9 CASSVDPGVDSPLHF TGTGCCAGCAGCGTAGACCCAGGGGTGGATTCACCCCTCCACTTT
- TRBJ1-2 - TRBV10-3 CAISELGVGNYGYTF TGTGCCATCAGTGAGTTGGGGGTCGGGAACTATGGCTACACCTTC
- TRBJ1-1 TRBD1 TRBV27 CASSVGQGFTEAFF TGTGCCAGCAGTGTGGGACAGGGTTTCACTGAAGCTTTCTTT
few TRBJ2-6 - TRBV9 CASSVGAAIIPSGANVLTF TGTGCCAGCAGCGTAGGGGCCGCGATCATTCCCTCTGGGGCCAACGTCCTGACTTTC
- TRBJ1-5 - TRBV27 CASSPVTGQHNQPQHF TGTGCCAGCAGCCCTGTTACCGGACAGCACAATCAGCCCCAGCATTTT
- TRBJ2-7 TRBD2 TRBV7-8 CASSYRMSGGSYEQYF TGTGCCAGCAGCTATAGGATGTCGGGGGGGTCCTACGAGCAGTACTTC
few TRBJ1-5 - TRBV2 CASSESSTNQPQHF TGTGCCAGCAGTGAGAGTAGCACCAATCAGCCCCAGCATTTT
- TRBJ2-7 TRBD2 TRBV6-2/TRBV6-3 CASQGSGIPYEQYF TGTGCCAGCCAGGGCAGCGGGATCCCGTACGAGCAGTACTTC
- TRBJ2-3 TRBD2 TRBV12-3/TRBV12-4 CASSRLARGLADTEYF TGTGCCAGCAGTCGACTAGCGAGAGGTTTGGCAGATACGGAGTATTTT
few TRBJ2-3 TRBD2 TRBV4-2 CASSQGASGSTDTQYF TGTGCCAGCAGCCAAGGGGCTAGCGGGAGCACAGATACGCAGTATTTT
- TRBJ1-5 - TRBV10-1 CASSDQQGNNQPQHF TGCGCCAGCAGTGATCAACAGGGCAACAATCAGCCCCAGCATTTT
few TRBJ2-5 - TRBV4-2 CASSQPLEEEETQYF TGTGCCAGCAGCCAACCTCTGGAGGAGGAAGAGACCCAGTACTTC
- TRBJ1-2 - TRBV29-1 CSVDGQGTYGYTF TGCAGCGTTGATGGTCAGGGGACCTATGGCTACACCTTC
once TRBJ1-2 - TRBV30 CAWSAGGRYGYTF TGTGCCTGGAGTGCCGGGGGGCGGTATGGCTACACCTTC
- TRBJ2-1 TRBD1 TRBV20-1 CSAGDSFRYNEQFF TGCAGTGCCGGGGACAGTTTCCGATACAATGAGCAGTTCTTC
- TRBJ2-5 - TRBV20-1 CSARPGVGETQYF TGCAGTGCTAGACCGGGGGTTGGAGAGACCCAGTACTTC
- TRBJ2-3 - TRBV20-1 CSASAGGPSDTQYF TGCAGTGCTAGTGCTGGAGGGCCCTCAGATACGCAGTATTTT
- TRBJ1-2 - TRBV15 CATSRDRGRALYGYTF TGTGCCACCAGCAGAGATCGGGGCAGGGCATTATATGGCTACACCTTC
many TRBJ1-1 - TRBV7-9 CASSLERGPGDTEAFF TGTGCCAGCAGCCTTGAACGGGGGCCCGGGGACACTGAAGCTTTCTTT
few TRBJ2-5 - TRBV12-3/TRBV12-4 CASSLNGLAQETQYF TGTGCCAGCAGTTTAAACGGGCTAGCCCAAGAGACCCAGTACTTC
- TRBJ1-2 - TRBV6-2/TRBV6-3 CASRTDAWGYGYTF TGTGCCAGCAGGACAGACGCCTGGGGCTATGGCTACACCTTC
few TRBJ2-1 TRBD2 TRBV5-1 CASSGTSGSVYNEQFF TGCGCCAGCAGCGGAACTAGCGGGAGCGTGTACAATGAGCAGTTCTTC
many TRBJ1-2 - TRBV27 CASSLSQGNYGYTF TGTGCCAGCAGTCTATCCCAGGGTAACTATGGCTACACCTTC
- TRBJ2-1 - TRBV5-1 CASSSSGARYNEQFF TGCGCCAGCAGCTCGTCCGGGGCTCGGTACAATGAGCAGTTCTTC
few TRBJ2-1 TRBD2 TRBV2 CASSEGAQGLAGGKQFF TGTGCCAGCAGTGAAGGGGCACAGGGACTAGCGGGAGGAAAGCAGTTCTTC
- TRBJ1-1 - TRBV27 CASSSTQNTEAFF TGTGCCAGCAGTTCTACACAGAACACTGAAGCTTTCTTT
- TRBJ2-7 - TRBV11-2 CASSLIGSLTYEQYF TGTGCCAGCAGCTTAATCGGCAGCCTTACCTACGAGCAGTACTTC
- TRBJ1-2 TRBD1 TRBV4-2 CASSRDQGQGDGYTF TGTGCCAGCAGCCGAGATCAGGGACAGGGGGATGGCTACACCTTC
- TRBJ2-7 - TRBV27 CASSFRAATYYEQYF TGTGCCAGCAGTTTCAGGGCCGCAACGTACTACGAGCAGTACTTC
- TRBJ2-1 - TRBV29-1 CSAQIVTAYNEQFF TGCAGCGCGCAAATAGTGACAGCTTACAATGAGCAGTTCTTC
- TRBJ2-7 TRBD1 TRBV20-1 CSAPQGRIGEQYF TGCAGTGCGCCACAGGGGCGGATCGGCGAGCAGTACTTC
once TRBJ1-2 TRBD1 TRBV6-1 CASSIGQGPGYTF TGTGCCAGCAGTATTGGACAGGGCCCTGGCTACACCTTC
- TRBJ2-7 TRBD2 TRBV15 CATSRGGGSSYEQYF TGTGCCACCAGCAGAGGCGGCGGGAGCTCCTACGAGCAGTACTTC
- TRBJ2-5 - TRBV10-3 CAIATGHSRTQYF TGTGCCATCGCGACAGGACATTCCCGGACCCAGTACTTC
few TRBJ2-7 - TRBV10-2 CASRWGTAYEQYF TGCGCCAGCAGATGGGGGACGGCGTACGAGCAGTACTTC